The 15 T cell receptor beta chains given below trace back to one sample, sequenced in a study of control samples from healthy donors and cancer patients. TCRdb keeps only in-frame clones here, not all; method: immunoSEQ multiplex PCR. Of about 130,000 clones listed, roughly 90% were seen once; the top ten hold under 3%. The sequencing sample was made of blood. The source is a man between 35 and 55 years old in good health.

This clone was detected only once. The chain uses TRBV5-5 and TRBJ2-2, with D tentatively TRBD1 or TRBD2 (5 bases each). This CDR3 is 15 amino acids long. Germline CDR1 SGHKS, CDR2 YYEKEE (reference sequence). Trimming left V 1 base short and J 6 bases short, with 13 bases between. The CDR3 protein is CASSLLVGDAGELFF. In DNA, the CDR3 is TGTGCCAGCAGCTTGTTGGTTGGGGACGCCGGGGAGCTGTTTTTT.

J is TRBJ1-6 and V is TRBV7-8; D call uncertain. CDR1 and CDR2 from the germline V gene are SGHVS and FQNEAQ. Deletions cut 7 bases from V and 8 bases from J, with 12 bases between. This CDR3 is built from 13 residues. The CDR3 DNA reads TGTGCCAGCACCAAAGAAGTGCATTCACCCCTCCACTTT. It yields the protein CASTKEVHSPLHF.

The rearrangement uses TRBV4-2 and TRBJ2-7; D is ambiguous. Trimming pared 0 bases from V and 0 bases from J, leaving 9 bases between. There are 15 residues in the CDR3. CDR1 is LGHNA, CDR2 YNFKEQ, per germline. The CDR3 bases are TGTGCCAGCAGCCAAGAAGGAACAGACTCCTACGAGCAGTACTTC. Protein product: CASSQEGTDSYEQYF.

V gene TRBV3-1 (or the pseudogene TRBV3-2) combines with J gene TRBJ2-1; 10 bases fit TRBD2. The CDR3 has 17 amino acids. From germline, CDR1 is LGHDT and CDR2 YNNKEL (reference sequence). V lost 4 bases to trimming and J lost 9 bases; unmatched junction nucleotides: 15. The CDR3 reads CASSPRGQRGGFVEQFF. In nucleotides, the CDR3 is TGTGCCAGCAGCCCAAGGGGCCAGCGGGGGGGTTTCGTTGAGCAGTTCTTC.

This clone was seen a single time. The chain has TRBV6-5 and TRBJ2-4; D uncertain. Germline-derived CDR1 and CDR2 are MNHEY and SVGAGI. V was pared by 7 bases and J by 8 bases, with 15 bases between. The CDR3 consists of 13 residues. CDR3 sequence reads: CASKVSGVDIQYF. CDR3 bases: TGTGCCAGCAAAGTTTCGGGCGTCGACATTCAGTACTTC.

This clone was counted only a few times. The CDR3 spells CASSLANSYNEQFF. CDR3 in DNA: TGTGCCAGCAGTTTGGCAAACTCCTACAATGAGCAGTTCTTC. The chain couples TRBV27 to TRBJ2-1; D gene uncertain. The CDR3 covers 14 residues. Germline V gives CDR1 MNHEY, CDR2 SMNVEV (reference sequence). The V end was cut by 3 bases, the J end by 0 bases, with 6 bases between.

This clone was recorded once. The chain couples TRBV6-1 to TRBJ1-3; no reliable D call. V lost 2 bases and J lost 0, with 8 bases in between. Germline CDR1 is MNHNS and CDR2 is SASEGT. This CDR3 comprises 15 residues. CDR3 nucleotides: TGTGCCAGCAGTGAAAGACAAGTCTCTGGAAACACCATATATTTT. Translated, it gives CASSERQVSGNTIYF.

The V call is TRBV30, the J call TRBJ1-1, with no clear D. Germline assignment: CDR1 GTSNPN and CDR2 SVGIG (reference sequence). V was shortened by 0 bases and J by 1 base, with 12 bases between the two germline ends. The CDR3 extends over 15 amino acids. The CDR3 sequence: CAWSVRDTWNTEAFF. The CDR3 DNA reads as TGTGCCTGGAGTGTACGCGACACCTGGAACACTGAAGCTTTCTTT. The full variable domain, its missing parts supplied by reference TRBV30 and TRBJ1-1, is SQTIHQWPATLVQPVGSPLSLECTVEGTSNPNLYWYRQAAGRGLQLLFYSVGIGQISSEVPQNLSASRPQDRQFILSSKKLLLSDSGFYLCAWSVRDTWNTEAFFGQGTRLTVV.

The V call is TRBV7-6, the J call TRBJ2-2, with 7 positions matching TRBD1. This CDR3 is built from 15 residues. Trimming removed 5 bases from V and 4 bases from J; junction bases left unmatched: 7. The V gene's germline CDR1 is SGHVS and CDR2 FNYEAQ. CDR3 nucleotides: TGTGCCAGCAGCACGGGACAGCGATTCACCGGGGAGCTGTTTTTT. Translation: CASSTGQRFTGELFF.

V and J are TRBV7-9 and TRBJ2-1, with D perhaps TRBD1 (5 bases). Trimming took off 5 bases at V and 4 bases at J, with 12 bases between the two ends. Germline values: CDR1 SEHNR, CDR2 FQNEAQ (reference sequence). CDR3 size: 14 residues. Here the CDR3 DNA reads TGTGCCAGCAGCCTGGGCAGGGCTTACAATGAGCAGTTCTTC. Amino acid sequence: CASSLGRAYNEQFF.

The rearrangement links TRBV7-8 to TRBJ1-1; TRBD1 is a possible D gene (6 bases). The CDR3 has 11 residues. The germline V and J ends were trimmed by 8 bases and 5 bases, with 9 bases remaining between them. Germline V gene data show CDR1 as SGHVS and CDR2 as FQNEAQ. In DNA, the CDR3 is TGTGCCAGCCACAGGGTTACTGAAGCTTTCTTT. This gives the protein CASHRVTEAFF.

The chain carries TRBV18 and TRBJ1-3; 9 bases map to TRBD1. V gave up 3 bases and J gave up 0 bases; unmatched junction bases: 3. Germline values: CDR1 KGHSH, CDR2 LQKENI. The CDR3 contains 16 residues. The CDR3 nucleotides are TGTGCCAGCTCACCGGGACAGGGCACCTCTGGAAACACCATATATTTT. Protein: CASSPGQGTSGNTIYF.

This rearrangement joins TRBV7-2 to TRBJ2-5; D gene unclear. The ends were cut back, 1 base at V and 3 bases at J, with 9 bases in the middle. CDR1 and CDR2 (germline): SGHTA, FQGNSA. CDR3 length: 14 amino acids. CDR3 nucleotide sequence: TGTGCCAGCAGCTTAGAATACAGTGAAGAGACCCAGTACTTC. Residues: CASSLEYSEETQYF.

The rearrangement links TRBV29-1 to TRBJ1-2; D possibly corresponds to TRBD1 (5 bases). In germline, CDR1 is SQVTM, CDR2 ANQGSEA. The CDR3 runs 13 residues. The ends were cut back, 7 bases at V and 3 bases at J, with 15 bases in the middle. The chain's CDR3 is CSASGGVDYGYTF. The DNA for the CDR3 is TGCAGCGCCTCTGGGGGTGTCGACTATGGCTACACCTTC.

The CDR3 DNA sequence: TGTGCCAGCACATACAACAGGGAGCTTACTGGGGCCAACGTCCTGACTTTC. Protein product: CASTYNRELTGANVLTF. V is TRBV28 and J is TRBJ2-6; D may be TRBD1 (6 bases). The germline CDR1 and CDR2 sequences are MDHEN and SYDVKM. The CDR3 contains 17 residues. V gave up 7 bases and J gave up 2 bases, with 18 bases separating them.